The 13 T cell receptor beta chains in this list originate from one sample, sequenced in a study of Siglec-9 on CD8 T cells in melanoma. Data came from immunoSEQ multiplex PCR; TCRdb stores just in-frame clones and leaves some out. The sample lists over 30,000 clones, about 80% occurring once. Sequenced material: Siglec-9- CD8+ T cells sorted from blood. The receptor set was obtained from a human donor in good health.

V gene TRBV27 combines with J gene TRBJ2-7; 7 nucleotides align to TRBD1. V gave up 5 bases and J gave up 0 bases; unmatched junction bases: 7. The CDR3 consists of 15 residues. Germline CDR1 and CDR2: MNHEY and SMNVEV (reference sequence). The CDR3 here is CASSVTGQSSYEQYF. The CDR3, as DNA: TGTGCCAGCAGTGTCACGGGACAGAGCTCCTACGAGCAGTACTTC.

This clone was detected once. The chain employs TRBV4-2 and TRBJ2-1; a weak D match, TRBD2 (6 bases). Germline CDR1 LGHNA, CDR2 YNFKEQ. The CDR3 loop spans 15 amino acids. V shed 0 bases and J shed 5 bases, with 11 bases lying between them. In DNA, the CDR3 is TGTGCCAGCAGCCAAGAGGAGGGGTCCCACAATGAGCAGTTCTTC. Encoded protein: CASSQEEGSHNEQFF.

The chain combines TRBV4-1 with TRBJ2-7; a weak D match, TRBD2 (6 bases). Trimming pared 1 base from V and 2 bases from J, leaving 12 bases between. The length of the CDR3 is 15 residues. Germline CDR1 is MGHRA and CDR2 is YSYEKL. The CDR3 DNA reads as TGCGCCAGCAGCCAAGGCGAGCGGGCGACCTACGAGCAGTACTTC. Translation: CASSQGERATYEQYF.

The chain is built from TRBV27 and TRBJ2-3; 9 positions agree with TRBD1. Germline assignment: CDR1 MNHEY and CDR2 SMNVEV (reference sequence). The CDR3 totals 14 residues. V trimming: 4 bases; J trimming: 1 base; junction bases outside the gene matches: 0. CDR3 sequence reads: CASSWTGGTDTQYF. The CDR3 DNA reads TGTGCCAGCAGTTGGACAGGGGGCACAGATACGCAGTATTTT.

In this sample, this clone turned up once. The V call is TRBV5-1, the J call TRBJ2-3; 8 nucleotides match TRBD1. This CDR3 has 15 residues. From germline, CDR1 is SGHRS and CDR2 YFSETQ. The trim removed 4 bases at V and 2 bases at J, leaving 6 bases unmatched. CDR3 protein: CASSLPDRDTDTQYF. DNA for the CDR3: TGCGCCAGCAGCCTCCCGGACAGGGACACAGATACGCAGTATTTT.

The V and J genes are TRBV10-2 and TRBJ2-7; the match to TRBD2 covers 10 bases. CDR1 and CDR2 from the germline V gene are WSHSY and SAAADI. Trimming at V came to 2 bases and at J to 3 bases, leaving 7 bases not matched to a gene. The CDR3 length is 16 residues. Written as DNA, the CDR3 is TGCGCCAGCAGTGAGGAGGGACTAGCGCCGAACTACGAGCAGTACTTC. This gives the protein CASSEEGLAPNYEQYF.

J is TRBJ1-1 and V is TRBV6-1; the match to TRBD1 covers 11 bases. The V gene end was trimmed by 8 bases and the J gene end by 7 bases; junction bases not matched to a gene: 12. The CDR3 length is 15 residues. CDR1 is MNHNS, CDR2 SASEGT, per germline. In nucleotides, the CDR3 is TGTGCCAGCTCCTCCTCGGGGACAGGGGGATTTGAAGCTTTCTTT. Its protein product is CASSSSGTGGFEAFF.

V is TRBV7-6 and J is TRBJ2-2; no clear D gene. The germline V gene encodes CDR1 SGHVS and CDR2 FNYEAQ. The CDR3 has 16 amino acids. V was clipped by 0 bases and J by 6 bases, with 14 bases between them. The CDR3 reads CASSLAKPGFAGELFF. In DNA, the CDR3 is TGTGCCAGCAGCTTAGCGAAGCCCGGGTTCGCCGGGGAGCTGTTTTTT. Complete variable domain (other parts from reference TRBV7-6 and TRBJ2-2): GAGVSQSPRYKVTKRGQDVALRCDPISGHVSLYWYRQALGQGPEFLTYFNYEAQQDKSGLPNDRFSAERPEGSISTLTIQRTEQRDSAMYRCASSLAKPGFAGELFFGEGSRLTVL.

The rearrangement uses TRBV11-2 and TRBJ1-4; no definite D call. Trimming removed 6 bases from V and 4 bases from J, with 12 bases in between. The length of the CDR3 is 14 residues. Germline V gene data show CDR1 as SGHAT and CDR2 as FQNNGV. The CDR3 DNA sequence: TGTGCCAGCAGTAGAACCTCGGGTAATGAAAAACTGTTTTTT. Translated, it gives CASSRTSGNEKLFF.

The gene calls are TRBV6-5 and TRBJ2-1; 13 bases agree with TRBD2. This CDR3 is built from 15 residues. Germline V gives CDR1 MNHEY, CDR2 SVGAGI. Unmatched junction bases numbered 8, after V lost 6 bases and J lost 9 bases. The CDR3 nucleotides read TGTGCCAGCAGCCTCGGACTAGCGGGAGAGAGTGAGCAGTTCTTC. This translates into CASSLGLAGESEQFF.

The chain is built from TRBV7-9 and TRBJ2-3; perhaps D is TRBD1 or TRBD2 (5 bases each). Per the germline V gene, CDR1 is SEHNR and CDR2 is FQNEAQ (reference sequence). V lost 6 bases to trimming and J lost 5 bases, with 12 bases between them. The CDR3 runs 13 residues. The CDR3 is CASSSIGGDTQYF. The CDR3 coding sequence is TGTGCCAGCAGTTCGATTGGGGGAGATACGCAGTATTTT.

This chain connects TRBV11-2 to TRBJ2-7; no clear D gene. The CDR3 is 16 amino acids. Between the trimmed V and J ends, which lost 2 bases and 2 bases, there was a span of 16 bases. Germline loops: CDR1 SGHAT, CDR2 FQNNGV. CDR3 DNA: TGTGCCAGCAGCTTATCTCCCGGTGACGCTACCTACGAGCAGTACTTC. This codes for CASSLSPGDATYEQYF.

The rearrangement joins TRBV2 to TRBJ1-1, with D possibly being TRBD1 (5 bases). The germline V gene encodes CDR1 SNHLY and CDR2 FYNNEI. This CDR3 contains 12 residues. The V gene lost 11 bases and the J gene lost 3 bases, with 13 bases spanning the gap. The DNA for the CDR3 is TGTGCCCAACGGGGCAGCCACACTGAAGCTTTCTTT. Translating gives CAQRGSHTEAFF.